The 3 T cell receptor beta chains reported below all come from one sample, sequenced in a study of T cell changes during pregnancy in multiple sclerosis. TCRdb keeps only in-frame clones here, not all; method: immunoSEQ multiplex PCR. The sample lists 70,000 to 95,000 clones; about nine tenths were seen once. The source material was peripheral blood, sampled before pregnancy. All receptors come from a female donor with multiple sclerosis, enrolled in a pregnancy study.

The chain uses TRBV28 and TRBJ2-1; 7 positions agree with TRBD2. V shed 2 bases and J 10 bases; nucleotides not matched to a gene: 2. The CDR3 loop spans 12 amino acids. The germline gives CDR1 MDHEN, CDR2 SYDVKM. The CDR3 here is CASSLTGLEQFF. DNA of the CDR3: TGTGCCAGCAGTTTAACGGGACTAGAGCAGTTCTTC.

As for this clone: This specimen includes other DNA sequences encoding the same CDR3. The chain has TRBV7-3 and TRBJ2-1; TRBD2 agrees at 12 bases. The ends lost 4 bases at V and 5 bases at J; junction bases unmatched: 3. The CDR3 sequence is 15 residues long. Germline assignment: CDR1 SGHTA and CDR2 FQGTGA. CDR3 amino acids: CASSSTSGGNNEQFF. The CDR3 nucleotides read TGTGCCAGCAGCTCGACTAGCGGGGGCAACAATGAGCAGTTCTTC.

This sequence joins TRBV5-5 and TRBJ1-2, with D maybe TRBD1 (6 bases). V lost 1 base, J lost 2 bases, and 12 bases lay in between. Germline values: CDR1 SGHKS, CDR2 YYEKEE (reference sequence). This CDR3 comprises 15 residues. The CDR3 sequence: CASSLQGHSNYGYTF. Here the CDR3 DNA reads TGTGCCAGCAGCTTGCAGGGGCATTCCAACTATGGCTACACCTTC.